Listed here are 12 T cell receptor beta chains from one sample, sequenced in a study of blood T cell repertoires in COVID-19. Method: immunoSEQ multiplex PCR; TCRdb's copy keeps in-frame clones and lacks some. The sample carries some 65,000 clones, around 85% recorded once. The sample was peripheral blood. The source of these receptors is a man aged 35 to 55 with COVID-19, enrolled during active disease.

The chain uses TRBV18 and TRBJ2-5; D call uncertain. V was clipped by 1 base and J by 1 base, with 4 bases between them. CDR3 size: 13 residues. CDR1 and CDR2 (germline): KGHSH, LQKENI. CDR3 in amino acids: CASSPRAQETQYF. Here the CDR3 DNA reads TGTGCCAGCTCACCACGGGCCCAAGAGACCCAGTACTTC.

The chain couples TRBV5-4 to TRBJ1-2; the match to TRBD1 covers 7 bases. The germline V gene has CDR1 SGHNT and CDR2 YYREEE (reference sequence). The trim removed 3 bases at V and 6 bases at J, leaving 5 bases unmatched. This CDR3 is built from 13 residues. The DNA of the CDR3 is TGTGCCAGCAGCTCCGGGACAGAGAATGGCTACACCTTC. It translates to CASSSGTENGYTF.

The chain has TRBV5-1 and TRBJ2-7; the D is unclear. CDR1 SGHRS and CDR2 YFSETQ come from the germline V gene. The CDR3 consists of 16 residues. V gave up 0 bases and J gave up 5 bases, with 18 bases separating them. The CDR3 reads CASSLVPRSNLNEQYF. The DNA of the CDR3 is TGCGCCAGCAGCTTGGTTCCGAGAAGTAATCTGAACGAGCAGTACTTC.

The J gene is TRBJ2-5, the V gene TRBV11-2; D might be TRBD1 (5 bases). Between the trimmed V and J ends, which lost 1 base and 2 bases, there was a span of 11 bases. Germline V gene lookup returns CDR1 SGHAT and CDR2 FQNNGV. CDR3 length equals 15 residues. Written as DNA, the CDR3 is TGTGCCAGCAGCTTAGGCAGGGCCGGGCAAGAGACCCAGTACTTC. It specifies CASSLGRAGQETQYF.

A few counts support this clone. V gene TRBV5-6 combines with J gene TRBJ1-5, with 8 positions matching TRBD1. Germline V gives CDR1 SGHDT, CDR2 YYEEEE. The V segment lost 4 bases and the J segment 6 bases; nucleotides outside the gene matches: 9. The CDR3 extends over 15 amino acids. The CDR3 bases are TGTGCCAGCAGCACCCGGGACAGGACTTTTCAGCCCCAGCATTTT. Its protein product is CASSTRDRTFQPQHF.

The chain couples TRBV11-2 to TRBJ2-1; tentative D call: TRBD2 (5 bases). The germline CDR1 and CDR2 sequences are SGHAT and FQNNGV. V lost 0 bases and J 0 bases, leaving 15 bases between the germline ends. The CDR3 covers 18 residues. The chain's CDR3 is CASSLDWGARSSYNEQFF. CDR3 bases: TGTGCCAGCAGCTTAGATTGGGGAGCCCGGAGCTCCTACAATGAGCAGTTCTTC.

The chain joins TRBV5-8 to TRBJ1-6; D is possibly TRBD1 (6 bases). Per the germline V gene, CDR1 is SGHTS and CDR2 is YDEGEE. The CDR3 is made up of 16 amino acids. Trimming left V 5 bases short and J 0 bases short, with 12 bases between. CDR3 protein: CASRRGQSSYNSPLHF. CDR3 sequence (DNA): TGTGCCAGCAGGCGAGGACAGAGCTCCTATAATTCACCCCTCCACTTT.

Comment on this clone: Compared with germline, one end of the junction differs, possibly owing to a read error. J is TRBJ1-2 and V is TRBV5-6, with TRBD1 as a possible D gene (5 bases). CDR1 and CDR2 (germline): SGHDT, YYEEEE. There are 15 residues in the CDR3. The CDR3 nucleotides read TGTGCCAGCACCTTGTCCGTGGGGGGGAACTATGGCTACACCTTC. Encoded protein: CASTLSVGGNYGYTF.

V is TRBV19 and J is TRBJ1-2, with D unresolved. V dropped 4 bases and J dropped 6 bases, with 15 bases sitting between them. CDR3 length: 14 amino acids. Germline CDR1 is LNHDA and CDR2 is SQIVND (reference sequence). CDR3 protein: CASSTTLRRDGYTF. CDR3 coding DNA: TGTGCCAGTAGTACGACACTCCGGAGGGATGGCTACACCTTC.

This chain uses TRBV5-5 with TRBJ1-1, with D perhaps TRBD1 (5 bases). Germline CDR1 SGHKS, CDR2 YYEKEE (reference sequence). V shed 0 bases and J shed 4 bases, with 22 bases lying between them. The CDR3 runs to 18 residues. The CDR3 reads CASSLVGTPRGGTTEAFF. CDR3 DNA: TGTGCCAGCAGCTTGGTAGGAACCCCACGGGGGGGAACCACTGAAGCTTTCTTT.

The gene calls are TRBV10-3 and TRBJ1-1; no firm D call. Germline assignment: CDR1 ENHRY and CDR2 SYGVKD. The V and J ends lost 7 bases and 2 bases respectively, with 11 bases between them. This CDR3 has 13 residues. The CDR3 DNA reads TGTGCCATCAACAGAAATACAAACACTGAAGCTTTCTTT. Protein sequence: CAINRNTNTEAFF.

The chain employs TRBV18 and TRBJ2-7, with 8 bases that match TRBD1. This CDR3 has 15 amino acids. The V gene end was trimmed by 4 bases and the J gene end by 3 bases; junction bases not matched to a gene: 8. Germline values: CDR1 KGHSH, CDR2 LQKENI. The CDR3 loop reads CASSQSQGASYEQYF. The CDR3 DNA reads TGTGCCAGCTCACAAAGCCAGGGGGCAAGCTACGAGCAGTACTTC.